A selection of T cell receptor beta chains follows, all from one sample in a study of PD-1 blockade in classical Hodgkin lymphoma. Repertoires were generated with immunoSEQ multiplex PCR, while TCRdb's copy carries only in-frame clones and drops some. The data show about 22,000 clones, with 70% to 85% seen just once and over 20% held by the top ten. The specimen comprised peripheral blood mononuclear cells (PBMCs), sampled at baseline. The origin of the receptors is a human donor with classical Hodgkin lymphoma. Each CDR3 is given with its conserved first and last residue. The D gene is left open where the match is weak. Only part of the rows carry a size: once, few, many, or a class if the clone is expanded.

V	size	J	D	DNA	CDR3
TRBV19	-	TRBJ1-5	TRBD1	TGTGCCAGTAGTACGGGGACAGGTCCATTCGGGGCCCAGCATTTT	CASSTGTGPFGAQHF
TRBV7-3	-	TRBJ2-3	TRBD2	TGTGCCAGCAGCCCGACCCTCCCGGGACTAGCGGGAGGGCCAGGGGGGACAGATACGCAGTATTTT	CASSPTLPGLAGGPGGTDTQYF
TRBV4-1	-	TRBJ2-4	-	TGCGCCAGCAGCCACCGAGTATCTCAGAATTCAGTTAACATTCAGTACTTC	CASSHRVSQNSVNIQYF
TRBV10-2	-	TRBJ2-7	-	TGCGCCAGCTCCCTGACCGCCTACGAGCAGTACTTC	CASSLTAYEQYF
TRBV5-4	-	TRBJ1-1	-	TGTGCCAGCAGCCCCGGACGGGGGTGGACTGAAGCTTTCTTT	CASSPGRGWTEAFF
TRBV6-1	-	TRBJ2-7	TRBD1	TGTGCCAGTAACCGGGACAGGGGAACCTACGAGCAGTACTTC	CASNRDRGTYEQYF
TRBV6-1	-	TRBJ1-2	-	TGTGCCAGCAGTGAAGTATCTGCCCGCTATGGCTACACCTTC	CASSEVSARYGYTF
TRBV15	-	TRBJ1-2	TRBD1	TGTGCCACCAGCAGACCATACACAGGGGGAAGTGGCTACACCTTC	CATSRPYTGGSGYTF
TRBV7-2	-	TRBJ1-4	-	TGTGCCAGCAGCCCTAGCCAATATGAAAAACTGTTTTTT	CASSPSQYEKLFF
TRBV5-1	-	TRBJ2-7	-	TGCGCCAGCAGTGACCACTACGAGCAGTACTTC	CASSDHYEQYF
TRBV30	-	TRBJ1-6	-	TGTGCCTGGAACACGGGGTTTAGTTCGAATTCACCCCTCCACTTT	CAWNTGFSSNSPLHF
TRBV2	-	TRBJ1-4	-	TGTGCCAGCAGTGGACAGGCCGCAACTAATGAAAAACTGTTTTTT	CASSGQAATNEKLFF
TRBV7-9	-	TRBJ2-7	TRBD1	TGTGCCAGCAGCCCCCGACAGGGTCCTTACGAGCAGTACTTC	CASSPRQGPYEQYF
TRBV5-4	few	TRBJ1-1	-	TGTGCCAGCAGCTTGTCCTATCGTGTAGCTGAAGCTTTCTTT	CASSLSYRVAEAFF
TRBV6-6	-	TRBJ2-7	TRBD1	TGTGCCAGCAGTTACTCGACAGGGACAGGGGCTGGCGAGCAGTACTTC	CASSYSTGTGAGEQYF
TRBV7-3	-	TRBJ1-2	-	TGTGCCAGCAGCCCCGCGGGGGGAGACTATGGCTACACCTTC	CASSPAGGDYGYTF
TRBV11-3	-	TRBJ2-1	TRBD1	TGTGCCAGCAGCTTAAGATTTTGGGGACAGGGTGGGAATGAGCAGTTCTTC	CASSLRFWGQGGNEQFF
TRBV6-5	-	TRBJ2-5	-	TGTGCCAGCAGTTACTCAGAGGGTGGCCAAGAGACCCAGTACTTC	CASSYSEGGQETQYF
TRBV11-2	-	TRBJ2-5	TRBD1	TGTGCCAGCAGCTTAGATTCCTTGCAGGGGGTGACCCAGTACTTC	CASSLDSLQGVTQYF
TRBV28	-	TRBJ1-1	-	TGTGCCAGCAGTCGTCCGGGATATAAGAACACTGAAGCTTTCTTT	CASSRPGYKNTEAFF
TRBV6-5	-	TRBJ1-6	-	TGTGCCAGCAATCGGATGGGGCCGGATTCACCCCTCCACTTT	CASNRMGPDSPLHF
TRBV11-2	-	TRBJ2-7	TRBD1	TGTGCCAGCAGCTCGATCCGGGACAGCGAGCAGTACTTC	CASSSIRDSEQYF
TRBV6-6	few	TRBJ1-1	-	TGTGCCAGCATGAGAGGAGACACTGAAGCTTTCTTT	CASMRGDTEAFF
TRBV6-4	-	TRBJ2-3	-	TGTGCCAGCAGTGGAGGGGCAGATACGCAGTATTTT	CASSGGADTQYF
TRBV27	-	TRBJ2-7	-	TGTGCCAGCAGTTCGGGACTCATCTACGAGCAGTACTTC	CASSSGLIYEQYF
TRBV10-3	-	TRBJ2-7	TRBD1	TGTGCCACCGGACAGGGAATCATACTGGGGTATGAGCAGTACTTC	CATGQGIILGYEQYF
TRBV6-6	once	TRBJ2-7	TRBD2	TGTGCCAGCAGTCTTACTAGCGGGAGGGACGGCTACGAGCAGTACTTC	CASSLTSGRDGYEQYF
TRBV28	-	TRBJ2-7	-	TGTGCCTCCCAGGGGGGAGGACAGATCTACGAGCAGTACTTC	CASQGGGQIYEQYF
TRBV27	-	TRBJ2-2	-	TGTGCCAGCAGTGTGACTAGTTACACCGGGGAGCTGTTTTTT	CASSVTSYTGELFF
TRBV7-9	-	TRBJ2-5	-	TGTGCCAGCAGCTTAGTGGCTCTAGTGCAAGAGACCCAGTACTTC	CASSLVALVQETQYF
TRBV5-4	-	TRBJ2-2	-	TGTGCCAGCAGAGGTACCGGGGAGCTGTTTTTT	CASRGTGELFF
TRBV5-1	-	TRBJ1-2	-	TGCGCCAGCACCCGGGGGGGGGAAGCCACTAACTATGGCTACACCTTC	CASTRGGEATNYGYTF
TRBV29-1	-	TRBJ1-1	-	TGCAGCGTTGAACCCTCAGGAGTGAACACTGAAGCTTTCTTT	CSVEPSGVNTEAFF
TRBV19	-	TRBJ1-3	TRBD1	TGTGCCAGTAGGCCGGGACAGGGCTCCGGAAACACCATATATTTT	CASRPGQGSGNTIYF
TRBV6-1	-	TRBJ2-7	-	TGTGCCAGCAGTGAACCTGCTAGCCCATACGTTTCCTACGAGCAGTACTTC	CASSEPASPYVSYEQYF
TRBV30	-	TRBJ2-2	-	TGTGCCTGGAGTGTCCCCGGTTCTTTGGACACCGGGGAGCTGTTTTTT	CAWSVPGSLDTGELFF
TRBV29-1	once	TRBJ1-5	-	TGCAGCGTTGACCAGGGAAACAATCAGCCCCAGCATTTT	CSVDQGNNQPQHF
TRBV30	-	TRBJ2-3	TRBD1	TGTGCCTGGGGGGACAGGAGTACTACAGATACGCAGTATTTT	CAWGDRSTTDTQYF
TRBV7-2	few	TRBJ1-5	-	TGTGCCAGCAGCTTAGCCCAGGGATATAGCAATCAGCCCCAGCATTTT	CASSLAQGYSNQPQHF
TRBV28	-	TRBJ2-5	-	TGTGCCAGCAGTCCATCCAGGCTCCAAGAGACCCAGTACTTC	CASSPSRLQETQYF
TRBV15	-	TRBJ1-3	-	TGTGCCACCAGCAGAGAGTTAGGCTCTGGAAACACCATATATTTT	CATSRELGSGNTIYF
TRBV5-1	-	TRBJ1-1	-	TGCGCCAGCAGCTTGGAAGTAAGCTACACTGAAGCTTTCTTT	CASSLEVSYTEAFF
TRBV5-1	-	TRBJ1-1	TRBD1	TGCGCCAGCAGCTTGGCGGGACAGCAATACTTGGACACTGAAGCTTTCTTT	CASSLAGQQYLDTEAFF
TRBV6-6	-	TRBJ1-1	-	TGTGCCAGCAGTTACGTTGGCGGCACTGAAGCTTTCTTT	CASSYVGGTEAFF
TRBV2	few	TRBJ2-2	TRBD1	TGTGCCAGCAGTGAGACAGGGGTGGTCGGGGAGCTGTTTTTT	CASSETGVVGELFF
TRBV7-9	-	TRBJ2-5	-	TGTGCCAGCAGCTTCTCTGCCCTACAGGGAAACCAAGAGACCCAGTACTTC	CASSFSALQGNQETQYF